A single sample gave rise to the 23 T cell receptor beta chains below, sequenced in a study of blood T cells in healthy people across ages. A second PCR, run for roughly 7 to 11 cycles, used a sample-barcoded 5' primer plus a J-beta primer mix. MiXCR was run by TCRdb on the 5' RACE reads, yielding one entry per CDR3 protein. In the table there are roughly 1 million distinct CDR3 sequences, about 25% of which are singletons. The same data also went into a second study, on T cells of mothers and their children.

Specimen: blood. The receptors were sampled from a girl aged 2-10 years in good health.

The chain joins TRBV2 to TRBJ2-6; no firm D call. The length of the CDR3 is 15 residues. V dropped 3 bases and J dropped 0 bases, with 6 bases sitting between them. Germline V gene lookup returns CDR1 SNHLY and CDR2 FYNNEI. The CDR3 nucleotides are TGTGCCAGCAGTGAGTCTTTCTCTGGGGCCAACGTCCTGACTTTC. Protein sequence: CASSESFSGANVLTF. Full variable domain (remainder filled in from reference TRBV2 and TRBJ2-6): EPEVTQTPSHQVTQMGQEVILRCVPISNHLYFYWYRQILGQKVEFLVSFYNNEISEKSEIFDDQFSVERPDGSNFTLKIRSTKLEDSAMYFCASSESFSGANVLTFGAGSRLTVL.

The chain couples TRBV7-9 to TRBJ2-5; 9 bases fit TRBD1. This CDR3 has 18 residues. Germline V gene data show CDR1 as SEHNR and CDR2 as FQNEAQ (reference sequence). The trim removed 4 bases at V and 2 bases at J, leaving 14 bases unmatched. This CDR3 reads CASSYPLLGQGRQETQYF. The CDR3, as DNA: TGTGCCAGCAGCTATCCTCTCCTCGGACAGGGGCGTCAAGAGACCCAGTACTTC. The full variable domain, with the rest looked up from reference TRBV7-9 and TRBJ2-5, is DTGVSQNPRHKITKRGQNVTFRCDPISEHNRLYWYRQTLGQGPEFLTYFQNEAQLEKSRLLSDRFSAERPKGSFSTLEIQRTEQGDSAMYLCASSYPLLGQGRQETQYFGPGTRLLVL.

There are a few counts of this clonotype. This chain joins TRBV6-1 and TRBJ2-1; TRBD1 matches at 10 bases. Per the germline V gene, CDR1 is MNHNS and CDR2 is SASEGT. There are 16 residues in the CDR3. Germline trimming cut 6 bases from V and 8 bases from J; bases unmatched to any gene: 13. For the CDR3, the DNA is TGTGCCAGCAGGGAGCCGGACAGGGGGACAGGGCATGAGCAGTTCTTC. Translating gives CASREPDRGTGHEQFF.

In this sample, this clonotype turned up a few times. The CDR3, as DNA: TGTGCCAGCAGCGTAGAGGGCAGTACCTACGAGCAGTACTTC. Residues: CASSVEGSTYEQYF. The chain carries TRBV9 and TRBJ2-7; D is ambiguous. The V end lost 0 bases, the J end lost 2 bases, and 9 bases lay between the germline ends. Germline CDR1 reads SGDLS; CDR2 reads YYNGEE. This CDR3 spans 14 amino acids.

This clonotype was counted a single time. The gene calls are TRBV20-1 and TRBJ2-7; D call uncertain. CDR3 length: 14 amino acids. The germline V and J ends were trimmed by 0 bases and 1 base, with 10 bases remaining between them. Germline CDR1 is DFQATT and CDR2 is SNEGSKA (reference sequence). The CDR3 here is CSAREERSSYEQYF. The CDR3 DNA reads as TGCAGTGCTAGAGAAGAACGATCATCCTACGAGCAGTACTTC.

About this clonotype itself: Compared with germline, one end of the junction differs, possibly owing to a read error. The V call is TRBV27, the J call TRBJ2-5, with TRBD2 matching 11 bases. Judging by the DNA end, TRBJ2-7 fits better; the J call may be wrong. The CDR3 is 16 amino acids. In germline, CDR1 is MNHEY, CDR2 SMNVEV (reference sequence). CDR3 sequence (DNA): TGTGCCAGCGGTTTGAGGGCTAGCGGGGGGTACTACGAGCAGTACTTC. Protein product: CASGLRASGGYYEQYF.

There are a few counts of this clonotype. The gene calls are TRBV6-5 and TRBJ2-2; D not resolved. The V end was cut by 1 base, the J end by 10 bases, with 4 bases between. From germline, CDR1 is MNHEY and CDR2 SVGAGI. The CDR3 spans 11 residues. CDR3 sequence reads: CASSYYEELFF. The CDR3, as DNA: TGTGCCAGCAGTTACTACGAGGAGCTGTTTTTT.

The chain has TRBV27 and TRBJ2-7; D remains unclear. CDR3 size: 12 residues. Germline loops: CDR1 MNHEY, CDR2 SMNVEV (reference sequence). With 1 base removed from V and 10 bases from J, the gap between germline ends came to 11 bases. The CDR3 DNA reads TGTGCCAGCAGTTTATTAGGCCTCAAACAGTACTTC. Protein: CASSLLGLKQYF.

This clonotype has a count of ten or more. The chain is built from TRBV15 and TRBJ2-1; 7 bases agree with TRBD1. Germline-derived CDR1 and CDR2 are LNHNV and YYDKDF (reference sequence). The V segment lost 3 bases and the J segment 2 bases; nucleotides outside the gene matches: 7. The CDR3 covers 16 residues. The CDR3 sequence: CATSSKTGIAYNEQFF. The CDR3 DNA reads TGTGCCACCAGCAGTAAGACAGGGATCGCCTACAATGAGCAGTTCTTC.

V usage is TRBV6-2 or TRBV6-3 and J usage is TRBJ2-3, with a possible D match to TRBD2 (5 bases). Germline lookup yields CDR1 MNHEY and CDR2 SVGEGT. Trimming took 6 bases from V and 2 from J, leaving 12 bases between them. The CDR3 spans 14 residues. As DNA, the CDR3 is TGTGCCAGCAGCCCGGACTGGACCACAGATACGCAGTATTTT. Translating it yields CASSPDWTTDTQYF.

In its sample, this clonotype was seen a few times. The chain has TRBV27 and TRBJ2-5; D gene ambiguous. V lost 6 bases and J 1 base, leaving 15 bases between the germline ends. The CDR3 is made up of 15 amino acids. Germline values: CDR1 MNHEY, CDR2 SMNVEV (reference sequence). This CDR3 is CASSKIWTSQETQYF. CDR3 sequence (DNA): TGTGCCAGCAGCAAGATCTGGACCAGCCAAGAGACCCAGTACTTC.

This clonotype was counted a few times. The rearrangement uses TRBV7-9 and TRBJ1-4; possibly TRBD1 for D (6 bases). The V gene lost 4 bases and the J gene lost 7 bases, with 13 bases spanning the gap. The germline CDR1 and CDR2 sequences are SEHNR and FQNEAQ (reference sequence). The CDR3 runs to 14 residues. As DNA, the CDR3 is TGTGCCAGCAGCTCTAGGGGGTACCCTGAAAAACTGTTTTTT. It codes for CASSSRGYPEKLFF.

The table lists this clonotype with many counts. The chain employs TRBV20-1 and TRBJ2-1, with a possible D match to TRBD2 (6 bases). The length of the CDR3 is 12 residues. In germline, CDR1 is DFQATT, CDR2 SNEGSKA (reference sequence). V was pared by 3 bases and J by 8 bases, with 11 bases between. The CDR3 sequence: CSARERDYEQFF. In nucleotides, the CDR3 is TGCAGTGCTAGGGAAAGGGACTATGAGCAGTTCTTC.

CDR3 in amino acids: CASSVTGGETQYF. Here the CDR3 DNA reads TGTGCCAGCAGCGTCACGGGAGGGGAGACCCAGTACTTC. The chain uses TRBV7-8 and TRBJ2-5, with 8 bases that match TRBD2. The junction had 4 bases not matched to a gene; V was cut back by 5 bases and J by 5 bases. CDR1 and CDR2 from the germline V gene are SGHVS and FQNEAQ. The CDR3 is 13 residues long.

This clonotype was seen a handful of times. The CDR3 coding sequence is TGTGCCAGCAAAGTACGGCTGGGAAGCAATCAGCCCCAGCATTTT. Translation: CASKVRLGSNQPQHF. The gene calls are TRBV28 and TRBJ1-5; D is uncertain. CDR1 MDHEN and CDR2 SYDVKM come from the germline V gene. The CDR3 extends over 15 amino acids. V gave up 7 bases and J gave up 1 base, with 14 bases separating them.

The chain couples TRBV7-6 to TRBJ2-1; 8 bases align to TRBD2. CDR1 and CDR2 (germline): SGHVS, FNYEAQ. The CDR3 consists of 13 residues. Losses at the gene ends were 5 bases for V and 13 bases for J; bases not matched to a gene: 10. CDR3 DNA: TGTGCCAGCAGCCGCGAGAGGACTAGCCCACAGTTCTTC. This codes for CASSRERTSPQFF.

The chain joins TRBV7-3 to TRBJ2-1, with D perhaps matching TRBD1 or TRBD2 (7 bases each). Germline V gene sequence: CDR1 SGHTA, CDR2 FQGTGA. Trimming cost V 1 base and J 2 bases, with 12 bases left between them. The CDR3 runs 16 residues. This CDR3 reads CASSLKGGTAYNEQFF. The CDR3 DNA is TGTGCCAGCAGCTTAAAGGGAGGGACAGCCTACAATGAGCAGTTCTTC.

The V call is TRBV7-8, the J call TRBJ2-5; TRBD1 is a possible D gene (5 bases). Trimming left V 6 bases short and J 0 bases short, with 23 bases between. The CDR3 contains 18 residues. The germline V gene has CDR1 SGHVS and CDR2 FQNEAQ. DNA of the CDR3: TGTGCCAGCAGGCTACAGGTCGTGGGCTCTCATGACCAAGAGACCCAGTACTTC. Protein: CASRLQVVGSHDQETQYF.

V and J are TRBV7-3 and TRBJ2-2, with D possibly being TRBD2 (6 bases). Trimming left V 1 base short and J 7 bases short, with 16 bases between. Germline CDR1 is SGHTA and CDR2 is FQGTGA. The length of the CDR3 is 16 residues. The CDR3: CASSLNTLGGLGELFF. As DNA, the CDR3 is TGTGCCAGCAGCTTAAACACCCTTGGAGGGCTCGGGGAGCTGTTTTTT.

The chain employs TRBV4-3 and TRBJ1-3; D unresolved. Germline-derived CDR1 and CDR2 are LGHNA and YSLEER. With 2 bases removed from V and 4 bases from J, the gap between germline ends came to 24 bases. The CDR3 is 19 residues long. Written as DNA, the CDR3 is TGCGCCAGCAGCCAATATGAAGCCTCGGGCCGGGCGGAAGGAAACACCATATATTTT. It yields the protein CASSQYEASGRAEGNTIYF.

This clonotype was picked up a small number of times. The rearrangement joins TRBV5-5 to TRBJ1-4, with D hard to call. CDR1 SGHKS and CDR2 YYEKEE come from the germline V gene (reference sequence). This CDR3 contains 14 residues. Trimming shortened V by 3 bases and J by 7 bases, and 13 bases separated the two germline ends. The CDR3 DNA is TGTGCCAGCAGCTCACAAGTAGCCGGTGAAAAACTGTTTTTT. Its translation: CASSSQVAGEKLFF.

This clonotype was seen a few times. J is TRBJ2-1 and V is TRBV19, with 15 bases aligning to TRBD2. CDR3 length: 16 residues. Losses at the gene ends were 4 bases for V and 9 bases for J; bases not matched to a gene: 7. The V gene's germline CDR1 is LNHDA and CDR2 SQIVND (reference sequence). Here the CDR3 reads CASSSGLAGGLVEQFF. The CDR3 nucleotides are TGTGCCAGTAGTAGCGGACTAGCGGGGGGGTTAGTTGAGCAGTTCTTC.

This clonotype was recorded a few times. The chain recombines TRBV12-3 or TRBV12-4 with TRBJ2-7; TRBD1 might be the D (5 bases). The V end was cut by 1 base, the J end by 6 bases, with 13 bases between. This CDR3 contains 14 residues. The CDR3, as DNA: TGTGCCAGCAGTTTAGGCAGGGTAGTCGGCGAGCAGTACTTC. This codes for CASSLGRVVGEQYF.